The 31 T cell receptor beta chains listed next were all sequenced from one sample in a study of T cell repertoires in cytomegalovirus infection. TCRdb ran MiXCR on the reads and lists one entry per CDR3 protein. Altogether roughly 500,000 distinct CDR3 sequences are present, 15% to 20% being singletons, with the ten largest covering about 24%. Sequencing was done on a sample of CD8+ T cells from PBMCs. These receptor sequences come from a human donor in good health (CMV status not recorded). Some clones in this sample may be carry-over from other donors' samples.

The sample holds a few counts of this clonotype. V usage is TRBV6-5 and J usage is TRBJ1-2, with D possibly being TRBD1 (5 bases). CDR3 size: 15 residues. V lost 0 bases and J lost 0, with 8 bases in between. The germline V gene encodes CDR1 MNHEY and CDR2 SVGAGI. The CDR3 bases are TGTGCCAGCAGTTACTCCTCACAGGCTAACTATGGCTACACCTTC. Encoded protein: CASSYSSQANYGYTF.

Remarks on this clonotype: This may arise from a read error, as a much more abundant clone is one base away. The chain's CDR3 is CASRNRDIASTEAFF. The CDR3 bases are TGTGCCAGCAGGAACCGGGACATAGCGAGCACTGAAGCTTTCTTT. The chain combines TRBV6-1 with TRBJ1-1; the D gene is possibly TRBD1 (6 bases). The CDR3 extends over 15 amino acids. CDR1 is MNHNS and CDR2 is SASEGT in the germline V gene. Trimming cost V 6 bases and J 4 bases, with 18 bases left between them.

This clonotype has a count of ten or more. The chain links TRBV27 to TRBJ2-1; D is undetermined. The V end lost 4 bases, the J end lost 6 bases, and 10 bases lay between the germline ends. The germline V gene encodes CDR1 MNHEY and CDR2 SMNVEV (reference sequence). The CDR3 has 13 residues. The chain's CDR3 is CASSWAVGNEQFF. CDR3 coding DNA: TGTGCCAGCAGTTGGGCTGTTGGCAATGAGCAGTTCTTC.

This clonotype was seen a handful of times. The genes are TRBV15 and TRBJ2-5, with TRBD2 matching 12 bases. This CDR3 has 18 residues. The J segment lost 5 bases and the V segment lost 0 bases, leaving 10 bases of the junction unmatched. CDR1 and CDR2 from the germline V gene are LNHNV and YYDKDF (reference sequence). CDR3 bases: TGTGCCACCAGCAGAGACTCATCCCTAGCGGGAGGGCCGGAGACCCAGTACTTC. Translation: CATSRDSSLAGGPETQYF.

This clonotype was seen repeatedly, ten times or more. V usage is TRBV29-1 and J usage is TRBJ1-1; 7 nucleotides match TRBD1. CDR3 size: 13 residues. Germline-derived CDR1 and CDR2 are SQVTM and ANQGSEA. The V segment lost 3 bases and the J segment 0 bases; nucleotides outside the gene matches: 1. The CDR3 region is CSVEGQLNTEAFF. The DNA of the CDR3 is TGCAGCGTTGAGGGACAGCTGAACACTGAAGCTTTCTTT.

The chain uses TRBV9 and TRBJ2-1; 7 nucleotides match TRBD2. This CDR3 is built from 15 residues. Germline trimming cut 1 base from V and 6 bases from J; bases unmatched to any gene: 7. Germline assignment: CDR1 SGDLS and CDR2 YYNGEE. The CDR3 DNA sequence: TGTGCCAGCAGCGTAAAACAAGGCGGGGGCAATGAGCAGTTCTTC. This translates into CASSVKQGGGNEQFF.

This clonotype came up many times. The rearrangement joins TRBV12-3 or TRBV12-4 to TRBJ1-2; possible D gene TRBD1, 6 bases. V was cut by 10 bases and J by 8 bases, with 20 bases left in between. This CDR3 has 13 amino acids. This CDR3 is CAIYPQGLEGYTF. Here the CDR3 DNA reads TGTGCCATTTACCCACAGGGTCTGGAGGGCTACACCTTC.

This clonotype was seen only a few times. The chain is built from TRBV10-3 and TRBJ1-4; D gene ambiguous. CDR1 and CDR2 from the germline V gene are ENHRY and SYGVKD. The CDR3 runs 11 residues. Trimming cost V 4 bases and J 7 bases, with 4 bases left between them. The CDR3 protein is CAISAGEKLFF. CDR3 nucleotides: TGTGCCATCAGTGCGGGTGAAAAACTGTTTTTT.

This clonotype was detected ten times or more. The rearrangement joins TRBV4-2 to TRBJ2-5; the D call may be TRBD1 or TRBD2 (5 bases each). Germline V CDR1 and CDR2: LGHNA, YNFKEQ. V was trimmed by 3 bases and J by 2 bases, leaving 16 bases between them. The CDR3 sequence is 16 residues long. CDR3 sequence: CASSHLDGDEQETQYF. The DNA for the CDR3 is TGTGCCAGCAGCCACCTAGACGGGGACGAACAAGAGACCCAGTACTTC.

This clonotype was observed at least ten times. The V call is TRBV6-1, the J call TRBJ2-5, with unresolved D. With 6 bases removed from V and 9 bases from J, the gap between germline ends came to 26 bases. The germline CDR1 and CDR2 sequences are MNHNS and SASEGT. There are 16 residues in the CDR3. The CDR3 loop is CASRTIKRTRSVAQYF. CDR3 coding DNA: TGTGCCAGCAGGACCATAAAGAGGACCAGATCCGTGGCCCAGTACTTC.

This clonotype was picked up many times. The chain has TRBV5-6 and TRBJ2-5; perhaps TRBD1 as D (6 bases). Germline CDR1 and CDR2: SGHDT and YYEEEE. The CDR3 totals 15 residues. V was trimmed by 4 bases and J by 1 base, leaving 14 bases between them. CDR3 loop: CASSADRSFQETQYF. The DNA of the CDR3 is TGTGCCAGCAGCGCAGACAGGAGTTTCCAAGAGACCCAGTACTTC.

The chain has TRBV19 and TRBJ1-4; 11 bases line up with TRBD1. The J segment lost 1 base and the V segment lost 5 bases, leaving 3 bases of the junction unmatched. This CDR3 has 16 residues. Germline V CDR1 and CDR2: LNHDA, SQIVND (reference sequence). This chain's CDR3 is CASSSDRGLTNEKLFF. The CDR3 coding sequence is TGTGCCAGTAGTTCGGACAGGGGGCTAACTAATGAAAAACTGTTTTTT.

This clonotype was seen a handful of times. This chain links TRBV5-4 with TRBJ1-5; TRBD1 is a possible D gene (6 bases). Germline CDR1 is SGHNT and CDR2 is YYREEE (reference sequence). Trimming shortened V by 4 bases and J by 0 bases, and 14 bases separated the two germline ends. The CDR3 runs 16 residues. As DNA, the CDR3 is TGTGCCAGCAGCGACCAACCAGGGGATAGCAATCAGCCCCAGCATTTT. This gives the protein CASSDQPGDSNQPQHF.

This clonotype came up a few times. This chain connects TRBV12-3 or TRBV12-4 to TRBJ2-2; possibly TRBD1 for D (7 bases). The V gene lost 8 bases and the J gene lost 11 bases, with 24 bases spanning the gap. There are 15 residues in the CDR3. CDR3 in amino acids: CASGMGQRPAGELFF. The DNA for the CDR3 is TGTGCCAGCGGAATGGGACAGCGGCCGGCGGGAGAGCTGTTTTTT.

This clonotype showed up just a few times. The germline gene is not matched at one end of the junction; a read error may be the cause. The V gene is TRBV6-5, the J gene TRBJ1-2, with D unresolved. The germline gives CDR1 MNHEY, CDR2 SVGAGI. This CDR3 is built from 14 residues. CDR3 nucleotides: TGTGTCAGCAGTTACTCAGGTCAAATCTATGGCTACACCTTC. Residues: CVSSYSGQIYGYTF.

This clonotype was counted at least ten times. J is TRBJ2-1 and V is TRBV7-9, with TRBD2 identical over 11 bases. Germline V CDR1 and CDR2: SEHNR, FQNEAQ (reference sequence). CDR3 length equals 16 residues. V lost 4 bases and J lost 5; bases outside the gene matches: 7. The CDR3 DNA follows: TGTGCCAGCAGCTCTCCTAGCGGGAGGATCCACAATGAGCAGTTCTTC. Residues: CASSSPSGRIHNEQFF.

V and J are TRBV4-1 and TRBJ2-7, with 11 bases identical to TRBD1. Unmatched junction bases numbered 3, after V lost 1 base and J lost 1 base. The CDR3 contains 16 residues. Per germline, CDR1 MGHRA and CDR2 YSYEKL. CDR3 DNA: TGCGCCAGCAGCCAAGGAGGGACAGGGGGATCCTACGAGCAGTACTTC. Translation gives CASSQGGTGGSYEQYF.

This chain connects TRBV29-1 to TRBJ2-7; 7 bases agree with TRBD1. The V gene's germline CDR1 is SQVTM and CDR2 ANQGSEA. The CDR3 covers 14 residues. V lost 2 bases to trimming and J lost 2 bases; unmatched junction nucleotides: 6. This chain's CDR3 is CSVEQGTATYEQYF. In DNA form, the CDR3 reads TGCAGCGTTGAACAGGGGACAGCAACCTACGAGCAGTACTTC.

The chain joins TRBV30 to TRBJ2-1, with a tentative D call TRBD1 (6 bases). The CDR3 is 19 residues long. V was cut by 1 base and J by 4 bases, with 26 bases left in between. CDR1 is GTSNPN, CDR2 SVGIG, per germline (reference sequence). CDR3 residues: CAWSAYRELTVRIYNEQFF. The CDR3 nucleotides are TGTGCCTGGAGTGCTTACAGGGAGCTCACGGTTAGGATTTACAATGAGCAGTTCTTC.

This clonotype has at least ten counts. V usage is TRBV28 and J usage is TRBJ2-1, with 8 bases identical to TRBD2. Germline loops: CDR1 MDHEN, CDR2 SYDVKM. V lost 5 bases to trimming and J lost 0 bases; unmatched junction nucleotides: 6. CDR3 length: 16 residues. The CDR3 protein is CASSPILADSYNEQFF. In DNA, the CDR3 is TGTGCCAGCAGTCCCATACTAGCGGACTCCTACAATGAGCAGTTCTTC.

This clonotype was picked up a small number of times. In DNA form, the CDR3 reads TGTGCCAGCAGTTACGCCCCCAGCGGGTCGAACAATGAGCAGTTCTTC. Translating it yields CASSYAPSGSNNEQFF. This chain joins TRBV6-5 and TRBJ2-1; tentative D call: TRBD2 (6 bases). Germline CDR1 and CDR2: MNHEY and SVGAGI. This CDR3 comprises 16 residues. Deletions cut 2 bases from V and 5 bases from J, with 16 bases between.

For this clonotype: This likely comes from a read error, as the CDR3 has no conserved phenylalanine or tryptophan at its end. V usage is TRBV20-1 and J usage is TRBJ1-5; maybe TRBD1 (6 bases). The CDR3 covers 14 residues. Deletions cut 2 bases from V and 5 bases from J, with 13 bases between. Germline V gene sequence: CDR1 DFQATT, CDR2 SNEGSKA (reference sequence). This CDR3 reads CSARHGRGDQPQHS. In DNA, the CDR3 is TGCAGTGCTAGACACGGTAGGGGGGATCAGCCCCAGCATTCT.

The rearrangement links TRBV6-2 or TRBV6-3 to TRBJ1-5; D remains ambiguous. The CDR3 covers 17 residues. CDR1 MNHEY and CDR2 SVGEGT come from the germline V gene. Trimming removed 2 bases at V and 1 base at J, with 15 bases between. The CDR3, as DNA: TGTGCCAGCAGTTACGGCCCGGGTACTTCGAGCAATCAGCCCCAGCATTTT. This encodes CASSYGPGTSSNQPQHF.

This clonotype was found many times. J is TRBJ1-1 and V is TRBV7-9, with 10 bases aligning to TRBD1. Germline CDR1 reads SEHNR; CDR2 reads FQNEAQ (reference sequence). J lost 3 bases, V lost 5 bases, and 6 bases had no gene match. This CDR3 contains 15 residues. CDR3 DNA sequence: TGTGCCAGCAGCGGAAGCGACAGGGGGCACACTGAAGCTTTCTTT. Amino acid sequence: CASSGSDRGHTEAFF. The variable domain in full, completed from reference TRBV7-9 and TRBJ1-1, reads DTGVSQNPRHKITKRGQNVTFRCDPISEHNRLYWYRQTLGQGPEFLTYFQNEAQLEKSRLLSDRFSAERPKGSFSTLEIQRTEQGDSAMYLCASSGSDRGHTEAFFGQGTRLTVV.

The chain joins TRBV7-9 to TRBJ1-2; possible D gene TRBD1, 6 bases. V shed 5 bases and J shed 7 bases, with 17 bases lying between them. The CDR3 is 14 amino acids. Germline values: CDR1 SEHNR, CDR2 FQNEAQ (reference sequence). This CDR3 is CASSADRPVSGYTF. For the CDR3, the DNA is TGTGCCAGCAGCGCCGACAGGCCGGTGTCTGGCTACACCTTC.

In its sample, this clonotype was seen many times. The V gene is TRBV2, the J gene TRBJ1-5, with D possibly TRBD1 on 6 matching bases. V was clipped by 3 bases and J by 7 bases, with 13 bases between them. Germline V gives CDR1 SNHLY, CDR2 FYNNEI. This CDR3 has 14 residues. CDR3 residues: CASSEGPGVQPQHF. The CDR3 nucleotides read TGTGCCAGCAGTGAGGGGCCAGGGGTACAGCCCCAGCATTTT.

Remarks on this clonotype: A much larger clone lies one base from this, so it may be a read error. This chain uses TRBV14 with TRBJ1-1; a possible D gene is TRBD1 (6 bases). CDR1 SGHDN and CDR2 FVKESK come from the germline V gene. The CDR3 extends over 17 amino acids. The CDR3 sequence: CASSRNRVPGRMAEASF. The CDR3 DNA is TGTGCCAGCAGCCGAAACAGGGTCCCGGGGCGAATGGCTGAAGCTTCCTTT.

This clonotype was detected many times. CDR3 sequence reads: CASSLDLSGGELVYEQYF. CDR3 DNA sequence: TGTGCCAGCAGCTTAGATCTATCTGGGGGGGAGCTAGTTTACGAGCAGTACTTC. J is TRBJ2-7 and V is TRBV11-2; 7 bases fit TRBD2. The CDR3 has 18 amino acids. From germline, CDR1 is SGHAT and CDR2 FQNNGV. J gave up 4 bases and V 0 bases, and 15 bases lay outside the gene matches.

Concerning this clonotype: Sequence at one end of the junction differs from germline and may be a read error. The V call is TRBV12-3 or TRBV12-4, the J call TRBJ1-1; TRBD1 matches 9 bases. This CDR3 contains 13 residues. CDR3 in amino acids: CASSLTGGTVAFF. The CDR3 nucleotides read TGTGCCAGCAGCCTCACAGGGGGCACTGTAGCTTTCTTT.

There are a few counts of this clonotype. The gene calls are TRBV6-6 and TRBJ1-4; 10 positions agree with TRBD1. Germline loops: CDR1 MNHNY, CDR2 SVGAGI (reference sequence). V trimming: 6 bases; J trimming: 7 bases; junction bases outside the gene matches: 5. This CDR3 comprises 14 residues. CDR3 sequence: CASRETGGGEKLFF. In DNA, the CDR3 is TGTGCCAGCAGGGAGACAGGGGGCGGTGAAAAACTGTTTTTT.

This rearrangement joins TRBV2 to TRBJ2-6; TRBD1 is a possible D gene (5 bases). This CDR3 spans 14 amino acids. The germline V gene has CDR1 SNHLY and CDR2 FYNNEI. The germline V and J ends were trimmed by 7 bases and 0 bases, with 7 bases remaining between them. CDR3 DNA sequence: TGTGCCAGCAACAGGCCCTCTGGGGCCAACGTCCTGACTTTC. Protein sequence: CASNRPSGANVLTF.